The entry that follows covers one TCR beta chain sequence. Antigen specificity is unknown. Generated by immunoSEQ multiplex PCR, the TCRdb table keeps only in-frame clones and is missing some. Counted here are 110,000 to 150,000 clones, less than 95% occurring once; the ten biggest clones make up about 1.7%. This specimen belongs to a study of cytomegalovirus exposure and HLA in healthy donors. Germline assignment: CDR1 SQVTM and CDR2 ANQGSEA. The CDR3 is 13 amino acids. Trimming removed 3 bases from V and 0 bases from J, with 7 bases in between. Whole-study findings and limits: A subsequent analysis found that TCR clusters from the first cohort also tended to co-occur in the approximately 130 validation repertoires, with under 95% of cluster scores above 0.

J is TRBJ2-3 and V is TRBV29-1; no clear D. The sequence derives from a man aged 18 to 29 in good health and CMV-seropositive. Sequencing was done on a sample of PBMCs. The CDR3 here is CSVEAKSTDTQYF. Written as DNA, the CDR3 is TGCAGCGTTGAGGCCAAAAGCACAGATACGCAGTATTTT.